This entry describes one T cell receptor (beta chain). Its target is unknown. With 4 bases clipped from V and 2 bases from J, the junction kept 5 bases outside the gene matches. This CDR3 has 14 amino acids. The germline gives CDR1 SGHRS, CDR2 YFSETQ. The sample is drawn from a study of cytomegalovirus exposure and HLA in healthy donors. PCR used 60 Vbeta primers and 13 Jbeta primers. Produced via immunoSEQ multiplex PCR; TCRdb's table is partial and in-frame only. The data hold about 120,000 clones, with around 80% observed a single time. General study findings and limits: About 87% or about 30% of the time was how often most TCR beta V segments were productive, according to an earlier analysis. A later analysis found most CMV-associated TCR beta chains apparently HLA-restricted.

The clonotype was recovered from a man aged 25 to 45 in good health and CMV-seropositive. Sequenced: PBMCs. The V gene is TRBV5-1, the J gene TRBJ1-1; TRBD1 matches 7 bases. As DNA, the CDR3 is TGCGCCAGCAGCCTCCGGACAGGAAACACTGAAGCTTTCTTT. Residues: CASSLRTGNTEAFF.